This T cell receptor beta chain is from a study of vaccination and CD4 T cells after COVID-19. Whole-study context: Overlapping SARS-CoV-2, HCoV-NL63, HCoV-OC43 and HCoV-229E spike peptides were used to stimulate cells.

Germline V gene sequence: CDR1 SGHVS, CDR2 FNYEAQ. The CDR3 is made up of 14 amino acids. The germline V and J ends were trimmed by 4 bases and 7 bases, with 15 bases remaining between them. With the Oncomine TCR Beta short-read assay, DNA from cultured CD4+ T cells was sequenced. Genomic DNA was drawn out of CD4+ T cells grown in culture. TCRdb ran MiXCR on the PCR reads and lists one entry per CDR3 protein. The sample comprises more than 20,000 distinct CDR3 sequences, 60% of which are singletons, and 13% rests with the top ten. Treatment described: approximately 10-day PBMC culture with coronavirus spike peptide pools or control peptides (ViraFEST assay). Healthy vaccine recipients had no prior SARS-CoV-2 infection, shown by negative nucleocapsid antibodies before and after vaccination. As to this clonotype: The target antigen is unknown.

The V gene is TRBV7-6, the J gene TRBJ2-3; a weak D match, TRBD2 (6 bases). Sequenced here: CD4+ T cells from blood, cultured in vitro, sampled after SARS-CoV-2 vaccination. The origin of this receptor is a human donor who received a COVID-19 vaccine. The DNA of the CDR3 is TGTGCCAGCAGCTCCATCCGGGGGTTAAATACGCAGTATTTT. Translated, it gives CASSSIRGLNTQYF.